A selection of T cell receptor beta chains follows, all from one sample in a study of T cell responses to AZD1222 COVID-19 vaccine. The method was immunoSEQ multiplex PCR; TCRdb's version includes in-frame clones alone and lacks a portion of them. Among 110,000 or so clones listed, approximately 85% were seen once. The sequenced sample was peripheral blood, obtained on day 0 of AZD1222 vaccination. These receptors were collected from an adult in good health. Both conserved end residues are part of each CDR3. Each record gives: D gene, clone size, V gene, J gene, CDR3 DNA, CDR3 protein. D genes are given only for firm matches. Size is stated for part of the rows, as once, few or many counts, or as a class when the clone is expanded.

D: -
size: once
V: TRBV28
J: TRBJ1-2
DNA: TGTGCCAGCGGAACGGTGTTCTATGGCTACACCTTC
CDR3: CASGTVFYGYTF

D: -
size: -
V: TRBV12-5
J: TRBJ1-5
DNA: TGTGCTAGTGAACCGGACTTCGGCCAGCCCCAGCATTTT
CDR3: CASEPDFGQPQHF

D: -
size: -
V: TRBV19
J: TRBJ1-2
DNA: TGTGCCAGTAACGTCCAGGGCCCCTCCTATGGCTACACCTTC
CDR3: CASNVQGPSYGYTF

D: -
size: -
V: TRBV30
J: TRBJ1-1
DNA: TGTGCCTGGACCGTAGGGTTAAACACTGAAGCTTTCTTT
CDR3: CAWTVGLNTEAFF

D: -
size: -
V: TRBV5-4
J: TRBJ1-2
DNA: TGTGCCAGCACCCTGAACTCGGGGAGTGGCTACACCTTC
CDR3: CASTLNSGSGYTF

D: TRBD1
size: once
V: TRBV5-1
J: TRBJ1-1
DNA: TGCGCCAGCAGCTTGAACAGGGGGGAAACTGAAGCTTTCTTT
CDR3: CASSLNRGETEAFF

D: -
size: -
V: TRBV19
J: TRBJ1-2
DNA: TGTGCCAGTAGTATAGGTCCCGAACTTTATGGCTACACCTTC
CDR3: CASSIGPELYGYTF

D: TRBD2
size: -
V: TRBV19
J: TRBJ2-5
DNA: TGTGCCAGTAGTATCCCAGCGGGAGGGACCCAGTACTTC
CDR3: CASSIPAGGTQYF

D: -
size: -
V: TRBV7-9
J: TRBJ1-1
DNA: TGTGCCAGCAGCTTAGGGTCAGGGACGAACACTGAAGCTTTCTTT
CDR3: CASSLGSGTNTEAFF

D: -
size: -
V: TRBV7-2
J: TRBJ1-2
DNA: TGTGCCAGCAGCTTAGTTCGTTCGGCGTATTGGGGCTACACCTTC
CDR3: CASSLVRSAYWGYTF

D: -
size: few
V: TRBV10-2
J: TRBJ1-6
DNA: TGCGCCAGCACTGGGGTTTCAGAAAATTCACCCCTCCACTTT
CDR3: CASTGVSENSPLHF

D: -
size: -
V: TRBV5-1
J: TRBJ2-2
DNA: TGCGCCAGCAGCAGGGCCTCACAGGGTTTCCGGGTCGGGGAGCTGTTTTTT
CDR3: CASSRASQGFRVGELFF

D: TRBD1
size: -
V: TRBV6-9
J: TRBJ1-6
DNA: TGTGCCAGCAGTTCCAAACGAAGGGACAGGGGGAATTCACCCCTCCACTTT
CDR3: CASSSKRRDRGNSPLHF

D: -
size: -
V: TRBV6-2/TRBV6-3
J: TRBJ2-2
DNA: TGTGCCAGCAGTGCCCCCCGGACTACCCTCGGGGAGCTGTTTTTT
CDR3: CASSAPRTTLGELFF

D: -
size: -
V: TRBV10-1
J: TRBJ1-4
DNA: TGCGCCAGCAGTACCCCATTGGGGCGAATGAGTGAAAAACTGTTTTTT
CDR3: CASSTPLGRMSEKLFF

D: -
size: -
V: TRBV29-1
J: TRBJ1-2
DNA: TGCAGCGTTTGGGGTCCAGGCTACACCTTC
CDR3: CSVWGPGYTF

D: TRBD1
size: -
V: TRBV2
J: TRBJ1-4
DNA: TGTGCCAGCAGTGCCGACAGGGGCACTAATGAAAAACTGTTTTTT
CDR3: CASSADRGTNEKLFF

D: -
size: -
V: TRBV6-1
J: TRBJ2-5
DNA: TGTGCCAGCAGACGGACGTCGGGCCAAGAGACCCAGTACTTC
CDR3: CASRRTSGQETQYF

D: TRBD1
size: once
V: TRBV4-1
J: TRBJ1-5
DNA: TGCGCCAGCAGCCAGGCCGGGACAGGGGGCAAACAGCCCCAGCATTTT
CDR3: CASSQAGTGGKQPQHF

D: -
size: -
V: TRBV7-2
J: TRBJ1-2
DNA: TGTGCCAGCAGCACGGACAGTAACTATGGCTACACCTTC
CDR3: CASSTDSNYGYTF

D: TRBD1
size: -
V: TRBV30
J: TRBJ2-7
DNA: TGTGCCTCGGACAGGGACAGAACCTACGAGCAGTACTTC
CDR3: CASDRDRTYEQYF

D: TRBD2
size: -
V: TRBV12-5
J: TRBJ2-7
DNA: TGTGCTAGTGGTCCGGGACTAGCGTTTGCCTACGAGCAGTACTTC
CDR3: CASGPGLAFAYEQYF

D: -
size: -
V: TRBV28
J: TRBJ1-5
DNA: TGTGCCAGCAGTTTAGTTAGCAATCAGCCCCAGCATTTT
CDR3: CASSLVSNQPQHF

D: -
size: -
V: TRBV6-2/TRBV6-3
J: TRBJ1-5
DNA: TGTGCCAGCAGTTACCCTTCGCAGGGAGGAAGGTACAATCAGCCCCAGCATTTT
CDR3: CASSYPSQGGRYNQPQHF

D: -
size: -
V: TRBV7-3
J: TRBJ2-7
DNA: TGTGCCAGCAGCTTAACCGGGGGAAAACGGGCCTACGAGCAGTACTTC
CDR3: CASSLTGGKRAYEQYF

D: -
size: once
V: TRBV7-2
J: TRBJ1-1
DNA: TGTGCCAGCAGCTTAGGGGGAAAGAACACTGAAGCTTTCTTT
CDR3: CASSLGGKNTEAFF

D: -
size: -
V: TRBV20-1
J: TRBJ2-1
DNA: TGCAGTGCTAGAGGAAGGTCTGAGCAGTTCTTC
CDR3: CSARGRSEQFF

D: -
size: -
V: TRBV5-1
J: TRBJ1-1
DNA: TGCGCCAGCAGCTTAAAAGAGTTGAACACTGAAGCTTTCTTT
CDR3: CASSLKELNTEAFF

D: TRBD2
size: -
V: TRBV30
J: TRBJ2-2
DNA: TGTGCCTGCCCTGTAGCGGGGTATACCGGGGAGCTGTTTTTT
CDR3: CACPVAGYTGELFF

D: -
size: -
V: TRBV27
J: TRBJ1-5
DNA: TGTGCCAGCTCGCCGGTAGGGAATAGCAATCAGCCCCAGCATTTT
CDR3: CASSPVGNSNQPQHF

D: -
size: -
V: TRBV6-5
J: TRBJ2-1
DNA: TGTGCCAGCAGTTATCTAAACAGTGCCTCCTACAATGAGCAGTTCTTC
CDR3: CASSYLNSASYNEQFF

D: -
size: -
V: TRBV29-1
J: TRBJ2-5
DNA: TGCAGCGTTGAACCCCCTGGGGAGACCCAGTACTTC
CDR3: CSVEPPGETQYF

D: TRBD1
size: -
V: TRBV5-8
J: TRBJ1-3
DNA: TGTGCCAGCAGCGTCCCAAGGGGGACAGACACCATATATTTT
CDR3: CASSVPRGTDTIYF

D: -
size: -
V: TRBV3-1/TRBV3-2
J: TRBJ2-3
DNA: TGTGCCAGCAGCGAAGGGACGGCTAGCACAGATACGCAGTATTTT
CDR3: CASSEGTASTDTQYF

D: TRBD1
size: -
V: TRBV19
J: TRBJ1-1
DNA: TGTGCCAGTAGGAATAACAGGGGAGGTACTGAAGCTTTCTTT
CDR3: CASRNNRGGTEAFF

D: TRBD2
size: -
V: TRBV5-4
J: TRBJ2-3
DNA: TGTGCCAGCAGTCAAAAGTGGGACTACAACACAGATACGCAGTATTTT
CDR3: CASSQKWDYNTDTQYF

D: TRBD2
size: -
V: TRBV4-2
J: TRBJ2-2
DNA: TGTGCCAGCAGCCAAGCTAGCGGGAGTAGCACCGGGGAGCTGTTTTTT
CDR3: CASSQASGSSTGELFF

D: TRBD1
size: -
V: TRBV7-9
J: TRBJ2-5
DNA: TGTGCCAGCAGCCCCGACAGGGGGGGGCAAGAGACCCAGTACTTC
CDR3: CASSPDRGGQETQYF

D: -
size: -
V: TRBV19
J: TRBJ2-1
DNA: TGTGCCAGTAGCGATGCGAAGGCCACCTACAATGAGCAGTTCTTC
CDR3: CASSDAKATYNEQFF

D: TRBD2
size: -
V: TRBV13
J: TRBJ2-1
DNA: TGTGCCAGCAGCTTCGTAGCGGGAGGGCCATCCAATGAGCAGTTCTTC
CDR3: CASSFVAGGPSNEQFF

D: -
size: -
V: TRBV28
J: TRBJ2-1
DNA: TGTGCCAGCAAGGAAAGAAATGAGCAGTTCTTC
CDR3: CASKERNEQFF

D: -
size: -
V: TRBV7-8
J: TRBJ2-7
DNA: TGTGCCAGCAGCTTAGCGCATTCCCTCCAGGGGTCCTCCTACGAGCAGTACTTC
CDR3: CASSLAHSLQGSSYEQYF

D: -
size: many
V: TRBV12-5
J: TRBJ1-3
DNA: TGTGCTAGTGGTATCGAAGGGTGGCGACTCTCTGGAAACACCATATATTTT
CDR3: CASGIEGWRLSGNTIYF

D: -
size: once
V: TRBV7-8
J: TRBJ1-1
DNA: TGTGCCAGCAGCTTAGAGGGTAGCTTCGCCACTGAAGCTTTCTTT
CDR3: CASSLEGSFATEAFF

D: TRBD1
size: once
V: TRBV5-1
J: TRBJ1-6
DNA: TGCGCCAGCAGCCCAGGGGGCTCCTATAATTCACCCCTCCACTTT
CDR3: CASSPGGSYNSPLHF

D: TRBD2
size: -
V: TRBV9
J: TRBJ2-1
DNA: TGTGCCAGCAGCGAATCGGGGGGATACAATGAGCAGTTCTTC
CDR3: CASSESGGYNEQFF

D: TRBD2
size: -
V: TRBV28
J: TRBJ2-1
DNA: TGTGCCAGCAGTCGCGGGAGAGACAATGAGCAGTTCTTC
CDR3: CASSRGRDNEQFF

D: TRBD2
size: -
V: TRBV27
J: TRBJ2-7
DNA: TGTGCCAGCAGTCCCGGACTAGCGGTCGAGCAGTACTTC
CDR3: CASSPGLAVEQYF

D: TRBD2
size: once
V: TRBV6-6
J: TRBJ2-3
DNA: TGTGCCAGCAGTTCCTCCGCTAGCGGAACGCAGTATTTT
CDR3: CASSSSASGTQYF

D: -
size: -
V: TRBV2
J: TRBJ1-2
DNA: TGTGCCAGCAGGTTAAGTAGTGGCTACACCTTC
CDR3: CASRLSSGYTF

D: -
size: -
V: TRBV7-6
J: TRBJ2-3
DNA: TGTGCCAGCAGCTCTACGGTAGGCACGAATACGCAGTATTTT
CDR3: CASSSTVGTNTQYF

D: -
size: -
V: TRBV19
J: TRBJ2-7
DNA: TGTGCCAGTAGTGACTCCTACGAGCAGTACTTC
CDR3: CASSDSYEQYF

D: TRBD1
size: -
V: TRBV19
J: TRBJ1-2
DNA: TGTGCCAGTATTCCACGGGACAGGGTTTTTGGCTACACCTTC
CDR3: CASIPRDRVFGYTF

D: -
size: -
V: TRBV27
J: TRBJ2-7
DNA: TGTGCCAGCAGTTGGCGGAACGAGCAGTACTTC
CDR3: CASSWRNEQYF

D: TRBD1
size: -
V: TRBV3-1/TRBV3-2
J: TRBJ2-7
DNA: TGTGCCAGCAGCCAGGGTAGGACAGGGATCGAGTACGAGCAGTACTTC
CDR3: CASSQGRTGIEYEQYF

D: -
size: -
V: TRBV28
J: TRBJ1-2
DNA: TGTGCCAGCAGTTTTCCCGCAGGAAAAGGCTATGGCTACACCTTC
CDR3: CASSFPAGKGYGYTF

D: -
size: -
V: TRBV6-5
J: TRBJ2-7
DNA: TGTGCCAGCAGTTCCCCTCAGGGAGGCGAGCAGTACTTC
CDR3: CASSSPQGGEQYF

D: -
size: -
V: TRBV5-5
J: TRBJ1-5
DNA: TGTGCCAGCAGCTTGAGAACTCCCGGGCAGCCCCAGCATTTT
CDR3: CASSLRTPGQPQHF

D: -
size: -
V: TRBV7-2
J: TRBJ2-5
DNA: TGTGCCAGCAGCTCTACAGGGATGGGGGAGACCCAGTACTTC
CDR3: CASSSTGMGETQYF